The clone carrying this T cell receptor (beta chain) was found once. Authors of the study amplified TCR beta CDR3 regions from RNA transcripts. HTBI primers were the set used in a first-round RT-PCR of the TCR CDR3. TCRdb redid the calling of the multiplex PCR reads with MiXCR, one entry per CDR3 protein. The sample shows approximately 250,000 distinct CDR3 sequences, roughly 22% of them seen only once. The sample belongs to a study of T cells in Graves' hyperthyroidism and ophthalmopathy. The germline gives CDR1 MNHNS, CDR2 SASEGT. Trimming pared 6 bases from V and 5 bases from J, leaving 11 bases between. The CDR3 has 14 residues.

The sample was blood. The chain links TRBV6-1 to TRBJ1-6, with D uncertain. The clonotype comes from a woman aged 40 to 50 with Graves' ophthalmopathy. The CDR3 reads CASSWTENNSPLHF. The CDR3 DNA sequence: TGTGCCAGCAGCTGGACGGAGAATAATTCACCCCTCCACTTT.